These 14 T cell receptor beta chains came from one sample sequenced in a study of cytomegalovirus exposure and HLA in healthy donors. This PCR relied on a set of 60 Vbeta primers and 13 Jbeta primers. Generated by immunoSEQ multiplex PCR, the TCRdb table keeps only in-frame clones and is missing some. The sample lists 200,000 to 250,000 clones; approximately 90% were seen once. Sequencing was performed on PBMCs. All receptors derive from a woman aged 18-30 years in good health and CMV-seronegative.

The V call is TRBV7-2, the J call TRBJ2-7, with 9 bases fitting TRBD1. V was clipped by 5 bases and J by 2 bases; unmatched bases: 4. Germline loops: CDR1 SGHTA, CDR2 FQGNSA. This CDR3 region has 14 residues. CDR3 in amino acids: CASSDWDRAYEQYF. The CDR3 nucleotides are TGTGCCAGCAGCGACTGGGACAGGGCCTACGAGCAGTACTTC.

This sequence joins TRBV5-1 and TRBJ2-3, with 7 nucleotides matching TRBD1. The CDR3 has 13 amino acids. Trimming at V came to 4 bases and at J to 6 bases, leaving 5 bases not matched to a gene. Germline lookup yields CDR1 SGHRS and CDR2 YFSETQ. The CDR3 bases are TGCGCCAGCAGCGTGGACAGGCCCGATACGCAGTATTTT. Translating it yields CASSVDRPDTQYF.

This chain uses TRBV5-4 with TRBJ2-3; 13 bases fit TRBD2. Germline values: CDR1 SGHNT, CDR2 YYREEE (reference sequence). CDR3 size: 16 residues. V lost 4 bases, J lost 4 bases, and 6 bases stayed unmatched. In nucleotides, the CDR3 is TGTGCCAGCAGCGGGAGACTAGCGGGGGGCCCAGATACGCAGTATTTT. Translation gives CASSGRLAGGPDTQYF.

J is TRBJ1-1 and V is TRBV4-3, with TRBD1 identical over 8 bases. Germline V gene sequence: CDR1 LGHNA, CDR2 YSLEER. The CDR3 runs 21 residues. The ends lost 0 bases at V and 0 bases at J; junction bases unmatched: 18. CDR3 sequence reads: CASSQDPRSEQGALLNTEAFF. DNA for the CDR3: TGCGCCAGCAGCCAAGATCCCCGATCTGAGCAGGGGGCCTTACTGAACACTGAAGCTTTCTTT.

The chain carries TRBV6-5 and TRBJ2-2, with 8 bases fitting TRBD1. Germline lookup yields CDR1 MNHEY and CDR2 SVGAGI. The CDR3 has 16 amino acids. J gave up 4 bases and V 2 bases, and 6 bases lay outside the gene matches. The CDR3 reads CASSYETGASTGELFF. CDR3 nucleotides: TGTGCCAGCAGTTACGAGACAGGGGCCAGCACCGGGGAGCTGTTTTTT.

This clone was counted a single time. An end of the junction does not agree with germline; a read error may underlie this. This sequence joins TRBV5-1 and TRBJ1-2; TRBD1 might be the D (6 bases). This CDR3 spans 19 amino acids. CDR1 and CDR2 from the germline V gene are SGHRS and YFSETQ. CDR3 DNA: TGCGCCAGCAGCTCTCCTTATCCCTACAGGGATAGGGGGAACTATGTCTACACCTTC. Encoded protein: CASSSPYPYRDRGNYVYTF. The entire variable domain, with the rest obtained from reference TRBV5-1 and TRBJ1-2, is as follows: KAGVTQTPRYLIKTRGQQVTLSCSPISGHRSVSWYQQTPGQGLQFLFEYFSETQRNKGNFPGRFSGRQFSNSRSEMNVSTLELGDSALYLCASSSPYPYRDRGNYVYTFGSGTRLTVV.

V and J are TRBV2 and TRBJ2-3; 8 nucleotides line up with TRBD1. CDR1 is SNHLY, CDR2 FYNNEI, per germline. The CDR3 runs to 14 residues. V gave up 5 bases and J gave up 5 bases; unmatched junction bases: 6. Here the CDR3 reads CASSRQGLRDTQYF. As DNA, the CDR3 is TGTGCCAGCAGTCGACAGGGGCTGAGAGATACGCAGTATTTT.

In this sample, this clone turned up once. A much larger clone sits a single nucleotide away, making a read error possible. The chain joins TRBV6-5 to TRBJ2-7; 8 positions agree with TRBD1. Per the germline V gene, CDR1 is MNHEY and CDR2 is SVGAGI. The CDR3 extends over 14 amino acids. Trimming at V came to 2 bases and at J to 0 bases, leaving 0 bases not matched to a gene. The CDR3 nucleotides are TGTGCCAGCAGTTACGGACAGGGCTCCTACGAGCAGTACTTC. Translating gives CASSYGQGSYEQYF.

CDR3 nucleotides: TGTGCCAGCAGCCCCCAAACAGGGCACACTGAAGCTTTCTTT. This sequence encodes CASSPQTGHTEAFF. This chain links TRBV5-4 with TRBJ1-1; weak D call: TRBD1 (6 bases). CDR1 and CDR2 from the germline V gene are SGHNT and YYREEE (reference sequence). The CDR3 has 14 residues. The ends were cut back, 4 bases at V and 3 bases at J, with 13 bases in the middle.

The chain is built from TRBV15 and TRBJ1-1, with D unclear. The CDR3 has 12 amino acids. Germline lookup yields CDR1 LNHNV and CDR2 YYDKDF (reference sequence). The V and J ends lost 5 bases and 7 bases respectively, with 11 bases between them. The CDR3 nucleotides are TGTGCCACCAGCCCTACGAGCGGTGAAGCTTTCTTT. Translated: CATSPTSGEAFF.

V gene TRBV7-8 combines with J gene TRBJ2-1, with TRBD2 identical over 12 bases. The CDR3 sequence is 18 residues long. The germline V gene has CDR1 SGHVS and CDR2 FQNEAQ. Unmatched junction bases numbered 11, after V lost 1 base and J lost 7 bases. CDR3 amino acids: CASSLGGLAGGHLNEQFF. The CDR3 nucleotides read TGTGCCAGCAGCTTAGGCGGGCTAGCGGGGGGGCATTTAAATGAGCAGTTCTTC.

The chain couples TRBV4-1 to TRBJ2-1, with 8 bases fitting TRBD2. V was pared by 0 bases and J by 7 bases, with 14 bases of the junction left unmatched. This CDR3 spans 18 amino acids. Germline lookup yields CDR1 MGHRA and CDR2 YSYEKL. In nucleotides, the CDR3 is TGCGCCAGCAGCCAAGATCGGATAGCGGGACCGGGGGCTAATGAGCAGTTCTTC. Protein: CASSQDRIAGPGANEQFF.

This chain uses TRBV2 with TRBJ1-4; weak D call: TRBD1 (6 bases). The CDR3 has 15 residues. The germline V gene has CDR1 SNHLY and CDR2 FYNNEI. V shed 4 bases and J shed 4 bases, with 13 bases lying between them. CDR3 loop: CASSAGQMLNEKLFF. The CDR3 nucleotides are TGTGCCAGCAGTGCCGGACAGATGCTTAATGAAAAACTGTTTTTT.

The chain combines TRBV7-2 with TRBJ2-5, with TRBD2 identical over 13 bases. Trimming took 1 base from V and 6 from J; bases not matched to a gene: 5. The germline gives CDR1 SGHTA, CDR2 FQGNSA. The CDR3 contains 16 residues. The CDR3 DNA is TGTGCCAGCAGCTTAGACTGGACTAGCGGGGGAAAGACCCAGTACTTC. Its translation: CASSLDWTSGGKTQYF.